The present entry profiles one TCR beta chain with its context. The antigen is not known. This specimen belongs to a study of blood T cells in healthy people across ages. A J-beta primer mix and a sample-barcoded 5' primer were used in a second PCR of about 7 to 12 cycles. Using its own MiXCR run on the 5' RACE reads, TCRdb lists one record per CDR3 protein. The table lists around 1.5 million distinct CDR3 sequences, approximately 59% of them singletons. Overall study findings and caveats: The authors considered diversity estimates from one million T cells to be underestimates.

This CDR3 spans 13 amino acids. V lost 2 bases and J 4 bases, leaving 9 bases between the germline ends. The germline V gene has CDR1 SGHTS and CDR2 YDEGEE. The sequenced sample consisted of blood. The sequence was obtained from a man younger than 30 in good health. The rearrangement joins TRBV5-8 to TRBJ1-2; D unresolved. The CDR3 nucleotides are TGTGCCAGCAGCTTCCTTTCTAGCTATGGCTACACCTTC. Protein: CASSFLSSYGYTF.